Shown below are 19 T cell receptor beta chains from a single sample sequenced in a study of low-dose radiotherapy and immunotherapy resistance in tumors (dated by TCRdb to between 2020 and 2023). Interpreted using the paper, the time point label stands for: before trial treatment. Instrument used: Illumina HiSeq 2500. First-strand cDNA was synthesized with Superscript III and a set of TRAV- and TRBV-specific primers, covering both TCRalpha and TCRbeta chains. TCRs were amplified for 20 PCR cycles with Phusion, using a constant-region primer paired with the adapter attached to the V primers. TCRdb reprocessing: public reads trimmed at Q25 with fastp, clones called with MiXCR, in-frame beta chains kept. Entries are consolidated by CDR3 protein sequence, retaining the most common genes and DNA. The sample contains more than 45,000 distinct CDR3 sequences, approximately 26% of them found a single time. The top ten constitute approximately 5.3% of the sample.

Specimen: PBMCs, collected before treatment. Receptor source: a male donor with prostate cancer.

To note about this clonotype: A junction end diverges from the germline sequence, so it may reflect a read error. The CDR3: CASSFDRAVGEQFF. CDR3 DNA: TGTGCCAGCAGTTTCGATCGGGCGGTGGGTGAGCAGTTCTTC. This chain joins TRBV5-1 and TRBJ2-1, with no clear D. Germline CDR1 reads SGHRS; CDR2 reads YFSETQ. The CDR3 has 14 residues.

In its sample, this clonotype was seen many times. The chain uses TRBV4-3 and TRBJ2-5, with D hard to call. The CDR3 consists of 13 residues. The V gene lost 1 base and the J gene lost 5 bases, with 8 bases spanning the gap. Germline loops: CDR1 LGHNA, CDR2 YSLEER. This chain's CDR3 is CASSQVLMETQYF. In DNA, the CDR3 is TGCGCCAGCAGCCAAGTTTTGATGGAGACCCAGTACTTC.

A remark on this clonotype: A read error may be the cause here, since a much bigger clone is one base away. This chain connects TRBV5-1 to TRBJ2-5; possibly TRBD1 for D (5 bases). Per the germline V gene, CDR1 is SGHRS and CDR2 is YFSETQ. Trimming removed 2 bases from V and 6 bases from J, with 11 bases in between. The CDR3 contains 13 residues. The CDR3 nucleotides read TGCGCCAGCAGCTTTGGGGCAGGCAAGACCCAGTACTTC. Translating gives CASSFGAGKTQYF.

Only a few counts were recorded for this clonotype. The chain uses TRBV20-1 and TRBJ2-1; 8 bases fit TRBD2. The length of the CDR3 is 15 residues. Trimming removed 6 bases from V and 9 bases from J; junction bases left unmatched: 16. Germline V CDR1 and CDR2: DFQATT, SNEGSKA (reference sequence). The CDR3 coding sequence is TGCAGTGCCGCCGCGGCGGGAGGCCCGCGGAGTGAGCAGTTCTTC. It encodes CSAAAAGGPRSEQFF.

At least ten counts were recorded for this clonotype. The chain carries TRBV7-9 and TRBJ2-1, with D possibly being TRBD2 (5 bases). CDR1 and CDR2 (germline): SEHNR, FQNEAQ (reference sequence). With 4 bases removed from V and 8 bases from J, the gap between germline ends came to 18 bases. This CDR3 has 15 residues. The CDR3 here is CASSSTRAPGDEQFF. Here the CDR3 DNA reads TGTGCCAGCAGCTCCACTAGAGCCCCCGGAGATGAGCAGTTCTTC.

As to this clonotype: A far larger clone differs by one base, so this is likely a read error. This chain uses TRBV11-2 with TRBJ2-7; 8 nucleotides line up with TRBD2. Germline assignment: CDR1 SGHAT and CDR2 FQNNGV. The CDR3 extends over 15 amino acids. Trimming removed 5 bases from V and 7 bases from J; junction bases left unmatched: 13. The CDR3 loop is CASSRATGGANEQYF. CDR3 nucleotides: TGTGCCAGCAGCCGAGCCACGGGGGGGGCTAATGAGCAGTACTTC.

This clonotype has a count of ten or more. The rearrangement joins TRBV27 to TRBJ2-1, with TRBD2 matching 8 bases. The CDR3 contains 15 residues. The germline gives CDR1 MNHEY, CDR2 SMNVEV (reference sequence). The V segment lost 3 bases and the J segment 4 bases; nucleotides outside the gene matches: 5. CDR3: CASSLRVAGYNEQFF. Here the CDR3 DNA reads TGTGCCAGCAGTTTGAGGGTAGCGGGGTACAATGAGCAGTTCTTC.

By share, this clonotype ranks as medium-sized. The chain joins TRBV6-6 to TRBJ2-2; no clear D. The V and J ends lost 0 bases and 6 bases respectively, with 11 bases between them. The CDR3 spans 15 residues. CDR1 MNHNY and CDR2 SVGAGI come from the germline V gene (reference sequence). CDR3 nucleotides: TGTGCCAGCAGTTACTCGGCAGACATTCCCGGGGAGCTGTTTTTT. This sequence encodes CASSYSADIPGELFF.

This clonotype occurred many times. The genes are TRBV29-1 and TRBJ2-3; no clear D gene. CDR3 size: 14 residues. Germline CDR1 and CDR2: SQVTM and ANQGSEA. Trimming removed 4 bases at V and 3 bases at J, with 14 bases between. The CDR3 reads CSVGGALLTDTQYF. CDR3 nucleotide sequence: TGCAGCGTTGGGGGTGCCTTGTTAACAGATACGCAGTATTTT.

J is TRBJ2-1 and V is TRBV6-5; 14 bases map to TRBD2. The CDR3 length is 18 residues. The germline CDR1 and CDR2 sequences are MNHEY and SVGAGI. The trim removed 6 bases at V and 7 bases at J, leaving 14 bases unmatched. The CDR3 sequence is CASSSPGLAGGRGNEQFF. DNA for the CDR3: TGTGCCAGCAGCTCCCCCGGACTAGCGGGAGGACGAGGGAATGAGCAGTTCTTC.

This clonotype has only a few counts. The CDR3 coding sequence is TGTGCCAGCATCTTAGGTCAGGGGTATAAGGACACTGAAGCTTTCTTT. It yields the protein CASILGQGYKDTEAFF. This rearrangement joins TRBV6-2 or TRBV6-3 to TRBJ1-1; D might be TRBD1 (6 bases). The germline V gene encodes CDR1 MNHEY and CDR2 SVGEGT. V gave up 7 bases and J gave up 3 bases, with 21 bases separating them. This CDR3 is built from 16 residues.

This clonotype came up many times. The CDR3 sequence is CASSLSLAGNQPQHF. CDR3 sequence (DNA): TGTGCCAGCAGTTTAAGCCTCGCGGGGAATCAGCCCCAGCATTTT. The V gene is TRBV28, the J gene TRBJ1-5; D uncertain. The length of the CDR3 is 15 residues. Germline V gene data show CDR1 as MDHEN and CDR2 as SYDVKM. Trimming pared 2 bases from V and 4 bases from J, leaving 12 bases between.

This clonotype has ten or more counts. The V gene is TRBV6-2 or TRBV6-3, the J gene TRBJ2-7; 12 bases line up with TRBD2. Looked up from germline, CDR1 is MNHEY and CDR2 is SVGEGT. Trimming took 6 bases from V and 0 from J; bases not matched to a gene: 3. This CDR3 has 15 amino acids. DNA for the CDR3: TGTGCCAGCAGCAGGGGACTAGCGGGCTCCTACGAGCAGTACTTC. Its protein product is CASSRGLAGSYEQYF.

This clonotype was seen ten or more times. This chain uses TRBV5-1 with TRBJ2-7; perhaps TRBD1 as D (6 bases). The V gene's germline CDR1 is SGHRS and CDR2 YFSETQ. The CDR3 has 17 residues. Trimming removed 4 bases from V and 3 bases from J, with 23 bases in between. The CDR3 DNA sequence: TGCGCCAGCAGCGGTCCCAGCTCCGTGGGACACCACTACGAGCAGTACTTC. Residues: CASSGPSSVGHHYEQYF. The full variable domain, with the rest looked up from reference TRBV5-1 and TRBJ2-7, is KAGVTQTPRYLIKTRGQQVTLSCSPISGHRSVSWYQQTPGQGLQFLFEYFSETQRNKGNFPGRFSGRQFSNSRSEMNVSTLELGDSALYLCASSGPSSVGHHYEQYFGPGTRLTVT.

This clonotype was observed many times. The chain has TRBV6-2 or TRBV6-3 and TRBJ1-1; D is unresolved. V lost 2 bases and J lost 5, with 9 bases in between. Per germline, CDR1 MNHEY and CDR2 SVGEGT. CDR3 size: 13 residues. The CDR3 spells CASSYQASTEAFF. The CDR3 DNA reads as TGTGCCAGCAGTTACCAGGCAAGTACTGAAGCTTTCTTT.

The chain uses TRBV9 and TRBJ2-3; no definite D call. The V gene lost 2 bases and the J gene lost 6 bases, with 10 bases spanning the gap. The CDR3 totals 13 residues. CDR1 and CDR2 from the germline V gene are SGDLS and YYNGEE. CDR3 loop: CASSVLTKDTQYF. CDR3 in DNA: TGTGCCAGCAGCGTCCTCACGAAGGATACGCAGTATTTT.

The CDR3 bases are TGCAGCGGAGGAGGGAAGGATAATCAGCCCCAGCATTTT. Translated: CSGGGKDNQPQHF. This chain links TRBV20-1 with TRBJ1-5; no definite D call. The V gene's germline CDR1 is DFQATT and CDR2 SNEGSKA (reference sequence). The CDR3 loop spans 13 amino acids.

This clonotype came up many times. The chain recombines TRBV30 with TRBJ1-1; D not resolved. From germline, CDR1 is GTSNPN and CDR2 SVGIG (reference sequence). This CDR3 is 13 amino acids long. V was trimmed by 5 bases and J by 1 base, leaving 11 bases between them. In DNA, the CDR3 is TGTGCCTGGCTAGATAGACCGAACACTGAAGCTTTCTTT. As protein: CAWLDRPNTEAFF.

This clonotype is medium-sized by share. V gene TRBV28 combines with J gene TRBJ2-1, with TRBD2 matching over 8 bases. Germline CDR1 is MDHEN and CDR2 is SYDVKM. V lost 7 bases, J lost 1 base, and 3 bases stayed unmatched. The CDR3 runs to 14 residues. CDR3 protein: CASIGGGSYNEQFF. CDR3 DNA sequence: TGTGCCAGCATCGGGGGGGGATCCTACAATGAGCAGTTCTTC.